These 5 T cell receptor beta chains share one sample of origin, sequenced in a study of blood T cell repertoires in COVID-19. Sequencing was performed with immunoSEQ multiplex PCR; in TCRdb, only in-frame clones are kept and a portion is missing. The data contain approximately 150,000 clones, over 80% of them singletons. The specimen was peripheral blood. The origin of the receptors is a man aged 45 to 65 who had recovered from COVID-19.

This clone was picked up a small number of times. The CDR3, as DNA: TGTGCCAGCAGCCAACTCGTGACTAGCGGGGGGCCCTACGAGCAGTACTTC. As protein: CASSQLVTSGGPYEQYF. V is TRBV3-1 (or the pseudogene TRBV3-2) and J is TRBJ2-7; 13 bases map to TRBD2. The CDR3 is 17 amino acids. Germline CDR1 is LGHDT and CDR2 is YNNKEL (reference sequence). After removal of 2 bases from V and 2 bases from J, the junction contained 6 bases not matched to a gene.

The chain recombines TRBV2 with TRBJ1-5; 7 nucleotides match TRBD1. This CDR3 has 15 amino acids. Germline CDR1 reads SNHLY; CDR2 reads FYNNEI. V was clipped by 11 bases and J by 0 bases; unmatched bases: 10. The CDR3 region has the DNA TGTGCCTCTCAGGGGGGAGAAGATAGCAATCAGCCCCAGCATTTT. Translating it yields CASQGGEDSNQPQHF.

The chain joins TRBV2 to TRBJ2-1; TRBD1 agrees at 10 bases. J gave up 4 bases and V 8 bases, and 5 bases lay outside the gene matches. Germline CDR1 is SNHLY and CDR2 is FYNNEI. The CDR3 totals 14 residues. CDR3 loop: CASSDRGWYNEQFF. Here the CDR3 DNA reads TGTGCCAGCTCGGACAGGGGGTGGTACAATGAGCAGTTCTTC.

This chain joins TRBV6-2 or TRBV6-3 and TRBJ1-2, with D unclear. The CDR3 has 13 amino acids. The V end lost 6 bases, the J end lost 2 bases, and 10 bases lay between the germline ends. Per the germline V gene, CDR1 is MNHEY and CDR2 is SVGEGT. CDR3 protein: CASSGRTNYGYTF. DNA of the CDR3: TGTGCCAGCAGCGGTCGTACAAACTATGGCTACACCTTC.

CDR3 coding DNA: TGTGCCACCAGTAGTAGACTAGCCGATGAGCAGTTCTTC. Translation: CATSSRLADEQFF. The J gene is TRBJ2-1, the V gene TRBV24-1; 7 nucleotides match TRBD2. This CDR3 contains 13 residues. J gave up 8 bases and V 6 bases, and 6 bases lay outside the gene matches. Germline loops: CDR1 KGHDR, CDR2 SFDVKD.